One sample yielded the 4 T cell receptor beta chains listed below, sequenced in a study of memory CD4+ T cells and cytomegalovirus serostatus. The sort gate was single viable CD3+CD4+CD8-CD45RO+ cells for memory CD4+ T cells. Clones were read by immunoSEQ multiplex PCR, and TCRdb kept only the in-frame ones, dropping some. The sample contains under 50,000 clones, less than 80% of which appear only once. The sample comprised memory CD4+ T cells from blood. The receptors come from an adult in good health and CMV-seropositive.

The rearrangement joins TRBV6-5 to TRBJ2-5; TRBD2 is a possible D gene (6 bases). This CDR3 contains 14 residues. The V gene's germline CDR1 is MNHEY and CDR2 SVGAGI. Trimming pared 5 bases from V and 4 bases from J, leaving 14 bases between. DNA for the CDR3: TGTGCCAGCAGTCCGCCGACTAGAATAGAGACCCAGTACTTC. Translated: CASSPPTRIETQYF.

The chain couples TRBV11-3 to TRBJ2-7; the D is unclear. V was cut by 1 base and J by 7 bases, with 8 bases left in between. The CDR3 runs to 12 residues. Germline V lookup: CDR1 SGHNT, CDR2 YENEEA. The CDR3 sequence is CASSLGPSEQYF. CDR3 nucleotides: TGTGCCAGCAGCTTAGGCCCCTCGGAGCAGTACTTC.

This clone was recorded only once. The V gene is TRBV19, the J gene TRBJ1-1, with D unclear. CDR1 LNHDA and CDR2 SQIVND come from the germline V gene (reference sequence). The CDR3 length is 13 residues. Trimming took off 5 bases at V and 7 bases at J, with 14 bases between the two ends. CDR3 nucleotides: TGTGCCAGTAGTCTTCTCTCCGGGCTTGAAGCTTTCTTT. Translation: CASSLLSGLEAFF.

CDR3 nucleotides: TGTGCCAGCAGTTTAAGCAGAGGGCTGAGAGAGCAGTTCTTC. The encoded protein is CASSLSRGLREQFF. The chain combines TRBV28 with TRBJ2-1; a possible D gene is TRBD2 (5 bases). The V end was cut by 2 bases, the J end by 10 bases, with 15 bases between. Germline V gene data show CDR1 as MDHEN and CDR2 as SYDVKM. The CDR3 consists of 14 residues.